A single sample gave rise to the 28 T cell receptor beta chains below, sequenced in a study of OX40 agonist ivuxolimab in advanced cancers. Libraries were constructed by the immunoSEQ multiplex PCR assay. Here the immuneACCESS table is served through TCRdb, limited to in-frame sequences with V and J called. Missing clones are a known gap in these copies; in checked studies unresolved V genes cover under half, and the rest lacks a known reason. Recorded for this sample are 75,000 to 95,000 clones; 80% to 95% of them occurred a single time. The ten largest account for 0.53% of the sample. Sequenced here: CD4+ or CD8+ T cells sorted from blood, sampled in a trial of the OX40 agonist ivuxolimab. These receptors originate from an adult with an advanced solid tumor such as melanoma, head and neck, liver or kidney cancer.

The rearrangement uses TRBV5-4 and TRBJ2-1, with D tentatively TRBD1 or TRBD2 (5 bases each). This CDR3 comprises 15 residues. Germline CDR1 SGHNT, CDR2 YYREEE (reference sequence). V was pared by 3 bases and J by 6 bases, with 16 bases between. For the CDR3, the DNA is TGTGCCAGCAGCTCCCGGGACGGCGGTTTCAATGAGCAGTTCTTC. Its translation is CASSSRDGGFNEQFF.

This chain connects TRBV27 to TRBJ1-4; D is perhaps TRBD1 (5 bases). The CDR3 extends over 15 amino acids. The germline V gene encodes CDR1 MNHEY and CDR2 SMNVEV (reference sequence). Trimming removed 3 bases from V and 5 bases from J, with 13 bases in between. CDR3 sequence (DNA): TGTGCCAGCAGTTTGGATAGACAGAGGAATGAAAAACTGTTTTTT. It translates to CASSLDRQRNEKLFF.

The V gene is TRBV4-2, the J gene TRBJ2-5; D is uncertain. The CDR3 has 18 amino acids. Per the germline V gene, CDR1 is LGHNA and CDR2 is YNFKEQ. V was cut by 0 bases and J by 1 base, with 18 bases left in between. The CDR3 reads CASSQESASGGVQETQYF. CDR3 in DNA: TGTGCCAGCAGCCAAGAGTCTGCATCGGGTGGGGTCCAAGAGACCCAGTACTTC.

The CDR3, as DNA: TGTGCCAGCAGTTACGGCGAAGGGAGAGGGTATGGCTACACCTTC. This encodes CASSYGEGRGYGYTF. The chain carries TRBV6-5 and TRBJ1-2; D remains ambiguous. Trimming left V 2 bases short and J 5 bases short, with 15 bases between. Germline V gene data show CDR1 as MNHEY and CDR2 as SVGAGI. The CDR3 runs to 15 residues.

This clone qualifies as medium-sized. V and J are TRBV27 and TRBJ2-7, with TRBD2 matching over 10 bases. V trimming: 7 bases; J trimming: 6 bases; junction bases outside the gene matches: 6. The germline CDR1 and CDR2 sequences are MNHEY and SMNVEV (reference sequence). The CDR3 is 13 amino acids. The CDR3 region is CASKGTSAFEQYF. The CDR3 DNA reads TGTGCCAGCAAAGGGACTAGCGCGTTCGAGCAGTACTTC.

The chain recombines TRBV7-9 with TRBJ2-2; D not resolved. The V gene's germline CDR1 is SEHNR and CDR2 FQNEAQ (reference sequence). This CDR3 comprises 14 residues. V was shortened by 5 bases and J by 6 bases, with 13 bases between the two germline ends. The CDR3 region is CASSHGRRAGELFF. CDR3 in DNA: TGTGCCAGCAGCCACGGACGGCGAGCCGGGGAGCTGTTTTTT.

This clone was observed a single time. This chain links TRBV7-9 with TRBJ1-2; D not resolved. Germline V gives CDR1 SEHNR, CDR2 FQNEAQ (reference sequence). The CDR3 covers 14 residues. With 5 bases removed from V and 7 bases from J, the gap between germline ends came to 17 bases. The CDR3 DNA is TGTGCCAGCAGCATAGAAGGGCCTGCTGGTGGCTACACCTTC. This gives the protein CASSIEGPAGGYTF.

With regard to this clone: A junction end diverges from the germline sequence, so it may reflect a read error. The V gene is TRBV7-7, the J gene TRBJ2-1; 11 bases fit TRBD1. The CDR3 runs 16 residues. Germline V lookup: CDR1 SSHAT, CDR2 FNYEAQ (reference sequence). This chain's CDR3 is CASSLGTGGTYNEQFF. In nucleotides, the CDR3 is TGTGCTAGCAGCTTGGGGACAGGGGGGACGTACAATGAGCAGTTCTTC.

In its sample, this clone was seen a few times. The chain joins TRBV6-6 to TRBJ1-2; D perhaps matches TRBD1 (5 bases). The CDR3 runs to 11 residues. Germline CDR1 MNHNY, CDR2 SVGAGI (reference sequence). V was cut by 5 bases and J by 6 bases, with 7 bases left in between. CDR3 bases: TGTGCCAGCAGTCCGGGACATGGCTACACCTTC. As protein: CASSPGHGYTF.

The chain recombines TRBV10-3 with TRBJ2-5; 12 bases are shared with TRBD2. Germline V gene lookup returns CDR1 ENHRY and CDR2 SYGVKD. J was trimmed by 1 base and V by 6 bases; bases with no gene match: 12. This CDR3 is built from 18 residues. The CDR3 DNA reads TGTGCCATCAGGGCCAGACTAGCGGGAGATTCGCTCCAAGAGACCCAGTACTTC. Protein product: CAIRARLAGDSLQETQYF.

Details on this clone: Different DNA sequences within this sample yield the same CDR3. V and J are TRBV4-2 and TRBJ2-7, with D possibly matching TRBD2 (6 bases). Between the trimmed V and J ends, which lost 6 bases and 5 bases, there was a span of 8 bases. Germline V gene sequence: CDR1 LGHNA, CDR2 YNFKEQ. The CDR3 extends over 11 amino acids. This chain's CDR3 is CASRAGNEQYF. CDR3 coding DNA: TGTGCCAGCAGGGCGGGGAACGAGCAGTACTTC.

The CDR3 reads CASSFAGTAQETQYF. CDR3 nucleotide sequence: TGTGCCAGCAGCTTTGCCGGGACAGCGCAAGAGACCCAGTACTTC. The chain is built from TRBV7-2 and TRBJ2-5; 7 bases are shared with TRBD1. Trimming removed 3 bases from V and 2 bases from J; junction bases left unmatched: 6. From germline, CDR1 is SGHTA and CDR2 FQGNSA. The CDR3 extends over 15 amino acids.

This clone was found once. This chain connects TRBV9 to TRBJ1-3, with 8 positions matching TRBD1. The CDR3 length is 15 residues. The germline gives CDR1 SGDLS, CDR2 YYNGEE. V was pared by 0 bases and J by 2 bases, with 1 base of the junction left unmatched. Written as DNA, the CDR3 is TGTGCCAGCAGCGTAGGACAGGGGACTGGAAACACCATATATTTT. Its protein is CASSVGQGTGNTIYF.

V and J are TRBV11-3 and TRBJ2-1, with TRBD1 identical over 7 bases. The CDR3 length is 14 residues. CDR1 and CDR2 (germline): SGHNT, YENEEA. The V and J ends lost 6 bases and 4 bases, in that order; junction bases with no gene match: 6. The CDR3 loop reads CASSPTGIYNEQFF. The CDR3 DNA follows: TGTGCCAGCAGTCCGACAGGGATATACAATGAGCAGTTCTTC.

The table lists this clone with a count of one. The V call is TRBV30, the J call TRBJ2-5, with D perhaps TRBD1 (6 bases). Germline V gene lookup returns CDR1 GTSNPN and CDR2 SVGIG (reference sequence). The CDR3 loop spans 14 amino acids. V was shortened by 3 bases and J by 5 bases, with 16 bases between the two germline ends. As DNA, the CDR3 is TGTGCCTGGAGCCGGGACAACCTCAGGGAGACCCAGTACTTC. Translation: CAWSRDNLRETQYF.

The chain links TRBV18 to TRBJ2-1, with D uncertain. This CDR3 spans 12 amino acids. V was shortened by 0 bases and J by 9 bases, with 6 bases between the two germline ends. Germline V lookup: CDR1 KGHSH, CDR2 LQKENI. The CDR3 DNA follows: TGTGCCAGCTCACCACCGGCCGGTGAGCAGTTCTTC. This encodes CASSPPAGEQFF.

The chain combines TRBV18 with TRBJ2-2; either TRBD1 or TRBD2 may fit D (5 bases each). V lost 1 base, J lost 10 bases, and 13 bases lay in between. From germline, CDR1 is KGHSH and CDR2 LQKENI. The CDR3 extends over 14 amino acids. Here the CDR3 reads CASSPRDLSSELFF. CDR3 DNA sequence: TGTGCCAGCTCACCACGGGACCTCTCTTCGGAGCTGTTTTTT.

The chain links TRBV5-4 to TRBJ1-1; the match to TRBD1 covers 7 bases. The CDR3 extends over 17 amino acids. The J segment lost 0 bases and the V segment lost 4 bases, leaving 12 bases of the junction unmatched. CDR1 and CDR2 from the germline V gene are SGHNT and YYREEE (reference sequence). The CDR3 is CASSPDREKLLNTEAFF. CDR3 bases: TGTGCCAGCAGCCCAGACAGGGAGAAGCTACTGAACACTGAAGCTTTCTTT.

V and J are TRBV21-1 and TRBJ1-1. TRBV21-1 is classified as a pseudogene. The CDR3 has 15 amino acids. CDR3 residues: CASSTKGPKGTEAFF. The CDR3 bases are TGTGCCAGCAGCACGAAGGGACCGAAGGGGACTGAAGCTTTCTTT.

This clone appeared once. The chain is built from TRBV30 and TRBJ1-1; D call uncertain. The CDR3 sequence is 12 residues long. Germline CDR1 GTSNPN, CDR2 SVGIG (reference sequence). The ends were cut back, 3 bases at V and 6 bases at J, with 11 bases in the middle. CDR3 sequence reads: CAWSLSSAEAFF. CDR3 nucleotides: TGTGCCTGGAGCCTATCATCCGCTGAAGCTTTCTTT.

CDR3: CASSSSGISYNEQFF. The CDR3 bases are TGTGCCAGCAGCTCTAGCGGGATTTCCTACAATGAGCAGTTCTTC. The V gene is TRBV7-3, the J gene TRBJ2-1, with 9 bases fitting TRBD2. Germline V gene data show CDR1 as SGHTA and CDR2 as FQGTGA. The CDR3 runs 15 residues. V lost 4 bases to trimming and J lost 1 base; unmatched junction nucleotides: 2.

The chain joins TRBV28 to TRBJ2-3; 14 nucleotides align to TRBD2. The J segment lost 2 bases and the V segment lost 5 bases, leaving 6 bases of the junction unmatched. The CDR3 contains 17 residues. Germline V lookup: CDR1 MDHEN, CDR2 SYDVKM. This chain's CDR3 is CASSPGLAGVNTDTQYF. CDR3 bases: TGTGCCAGCAGTCCGGGACTAGCGGGAGTGAACACAGATACGCAGTATTTT.

The rearrangement joins TRBV7-2 to TRBJ2-3, with 7 bases that match TRBD2. Trimming cost V 5 bases and J 3 bases; bases outside gene matches: 5. CDR1 and CDR2 from the germline V gene are SGHTA and FQGNSA. The CDR3 contains 14 residues. The CDR3 DNA follows: TGTGCCAGCAGCATCCTAGCGGTTACAGATACGCAGTATTTT. Protein product: CASSILAVTDTQYF.

V usage is TRBV15 and J usage is TRBJ1-5; possible D gene TRBD1, 5 bases. The CDR3 totals 18 residues. The V end was cut by 0 bases, the J end by 6 bases, with 21 bases between. Germline V gene sequence: CDR1 LNHNV, CDR2 YYDKDF (reference sequence). In DNA, the CDR3 is TGTGCCACCAGCAGAGATCTTGGTGGGACCGCCCTCTTTCAGCCCCAGCATTTT. Translated: CATSRDLGGTALFQPQHF.

This clone was detected only once. The rearrangement uses TRBV6-6 and TRBJ2-7; 10 nucleotides align to TRBD2. There are 15 residues in the CDR3. Germline CDR1 reads MNHNY; CDR2 reads SVGAGI (reference sequence). V lost 2 bases, J lost 2 bases, and 3 bases stayed unmatched. The CDR3 DNA is TGTGCCAGCAGTTACCCCGGGACTAGCGCCTACGAGCAGTACTTC. Amino acids: CASSYPGTSAYEQYF.

This clone has more than one count but fewer than ten. The V call is TRBV5-6, the J call TRBJ2-5; TRBD1 might be the D (5 bases). Germline V gives CDR1 SGHDT, CDR2 YYEEEE. This CDR3 spans 15 amino acids. The V end lost 7 bases, the J end lost 2 bases, and 18 bases lay between the germline ends. The CDR3: CASSGDRRDQETQYF. As DNA, the CDR3 is TGTGCCAGCTCAGGCGACCGCAGGGATCAAGAGACCCAGTACTTC. Using reference TRBV5-6 and TRBJ2-5 for the parts outside the CDR3, the full variable domain is DAGVTQSPTHLIKTRGQQVTLRCSPKSGHDTVSWYQQALGQGPQFIFQYYEEEERQRGNFPDRFSGHQFPNYSSELNVNALLLGDSALYLCASSGDRRDQETQYFGPGTRLLVL.

The chain uses TRBV7-6 and TRBJ1-3; TRBD1 is a possible D gene (6 bases). Germline loops: CDR1 SGHVS, CDR2 FNYEAQ. V was pared by 5 bases and J by 4 bases, with 18 bases between. The CDR3 extends over 16 amino acids. The CDR3 DNA reads TGTGCCAGCAGCCACCCCCTAGGGGGAGGAGGAAACACCATATATTTT. It encodes CASSHPLGGGGNTIYF. Supplemented by reference TRBV7-6 and TRBJ1-3, the full variable domain reads GAGVSQSPRYKVTKRGQDVALRCDPISGHVSLYWYRQALGQGPEFLTYFNYEAQQDKSGLPNDRFSAERPEGSISTLTIQRTEQRDSAMYRCASSHPLGGGGNTIYFGEGSWLTVV.

With respect to this clone: A read error may account for a junction end that differs from germline. This chain joins TRBV6-5 and TRBJ2-2; the D is unclear. The germline V gene has CDR1 MNHEY and CDR2 SVGAGI. The CDR3 sequence is 12 residues long. The chain's CDR3 is CASRYSTGELFF. Here the CDR3 DNA reads TGTGCCAGCAGATACTCGACCGGGGAGCTGTTTTTT.